This T cell receptor (beta chain) is from a study of beta chain features in type 1 diabetes. Looking at the study overall: In age, gender and cell yields, patients were similar to healthy donors. Over all samples combined, over 85,000,000 sorted cells were examined. General observations from the study: More deletions and fewer insertions at VDJ junctions were found in patients with type 1 diabetes. Patients with Type 1 diabetes showed moderately but significantly shorter TCRB CDR3s in all four CD4+ subsets.

The CDR3 is made up of 13 amino acids. The germline V gene encodes CDR1 SQVTM and CDR2 ANQGSEA. V lost 5 bases to trimming and J lost 4 bases, with 13 bases between them. In the case of this clone: Its antigen remains unidentified.

The sequenced template was cDNA made from the entire isolated RNA. Profiled with immunoSEQ multiplex PCR; TCRdb holds only in-frame clones, not every one. The table shows around 600,000 clones, with around 12% occurring only once. The source material was naive CD4+ T cells from blood. V usage is TRBV29-1 and J usage is TRBJ2-3; D gene uncertain. The receptor comes from a man aged 25-40 years with type 1 diabetes. CDR3 region: CSVQAIRSDTQYF. CDR3 nucleotides: TGCAGCGTTCAAGCTATTCGGTCAGATACGCAGTATTTT.